The T cell receptor beta chain described here comes from a study of cytomegalovirus exposure and HLA in healthy donors. This clone was observed a handful of times. CDR1 MDHEN and CDR2 SYDVKM come from the germline V gene. This CDR3 spans 16 amino acids. The V gene end was trimmed by 10 bases and the J gene end by 5 bases; junction bases not matched to a gene: 14. With 60 Vbeta and 13 Jbeta primers, the PCR was carried out. The repertoire was sequenced with immunoSEQ multiplex PCR; TCRdb's copy has only in-frame clones and lacks some. This sample has 100,000 to 150,000 clones, with 83% found just once.

The clonotype was recovered from a woman aged 40-49 years in good health and CMV-seropositive. The source material was PBMCs. The chain recombines TRBV28 with TRBJ2-2, with 9 bases fitting TRBD1. CDR3 residues: CATMDPGQGGTGELFF. CDR3 sequence (DNA): TGTGCCACTATGGACCCGGGACAGGGAGGAACCGGGGAGCTGTTTTTT.